This TCR beta chain was captured by sequencing in a study of cytomegalovirus exposure and HLA in healthy donors. Across the study: Among about 179 million T cells, an earlier analysis found roughly 110 million unique TCR beta sequences. The Caucasian-associated ancestry cluster contained more than 75% of the approximately 390 genotyped donors. Study observations and caveats: In a later analysis, TCR beta V- and J-gene trimming was associated with a missense DCLRE1C variant. The authors excluded some V segments, including TRBV6-2 and TRBV6-3, as indistinguishable.

A note on this clone: Antigen: not known.

Germline loops: CDR1 LNHDA, CDR2 SQIVND (reference sequence). The CDR3 has 15 amino acids. V lost 5 bases, J lost 6 bases, and 19 bases lay in between. The PCR used 60 Vbeta and 13 Jbeta primers. Only in-frame clones appear in the TCRdb table, and some are missing; sequencing was by immunoSEQ multiplex PCR. This sample's table reports around 70,000 clones. Sequencing was performed on PBMCs. This sequence originates from a female donor in good health and CMV-seropositive. The chain has TRBV19 and TRBJ1-2, with D perhaps TRBD1 (6 bases). The CDR3 loop reads CASSPTTGHYHGYTF. CDR3 nucleotides: TGTGCCAGTAGTCCTACGACGGGACACTACCATGGCTACACCTTC.